What follows are 23 T cell receptor beta chains derived from one specimen sequenced in a study of blood T cell repertoires in COVID-19. Using immunoSEQ multiplex PCR, the repertoire was profiled, and TCRdb retains in-frame clones only, with some absent. The profile shows about 260,000 clones, about four fifths of them singletons. Sequences were obtained from peripheral blood. The receptors originated from a woman aged 45-59 years who had recovered from COVID-19.

The chain carries TRBV29-1 and TRBJ2-7; a weak D match, TRBD2 (6 bases). V lost 4 bases, J lost 4 bases, and 29 bases lay in between. Germline-derived CDR1 and CDR2 are SQVTM and ANQGSEA. There are 18 residues in the CDR3. The CDR3 loop reads CSVVGERDSQGGGYEQYF. CDR3 DNA sequence: TGCAGCGTTGTCGGAGAAAGGGACTCCCAGGGAGGTGGATACGAGCAGTACTTC.

This sequence joins TRBV3-1 (or the pseudogene TRBV3-2) and TRBJ2-3, with 12 bases that match TRBD2. The CDR3 covers 16 residues. Trimming removed 3 bases from V and 4 bases from J; junction bases left unmatched: 5. The germline gives CDR1 LGHDT, CDR2 YNNKEL (reference sequence). The CDR3 DNA reads as TGTGCCAGCAGCCAGCTGACTAGCGGGAGTGCAGATACGCAGTATTTT. This sequence encodes CASSQLTSGSADTQYF.

The V gene is TRBV4-1, the J gene TRBJ1-2; D remains ambiguous. The V and J ends lost 4 bases and 1 base respectively, with 16 bases between them. Germline values: CDR1 MGHRA, CDR2 YSYEKL. The CDR3 totals 16 residues. CDR3 amino acids: CASSRSSGPLNYGYTF. The CDR3 nucleotides are TGCGCCAGCAGCCGATCGTCTGGCCCCCTTAACTATGGCTACACCTTC.

The chain recombines TRBV27 with TRBJ2-2; 7 bases line up with TRBD2. Germline trimming cut 7 bases from V and 5 bases from J; bases unmatched to any gene: 10. The CDR3 has 15 amino acids. CDR1 and CDR2 from the germline V gene are MNHEY and SMNVEV (reference sequence). The CDR3 DNA reads as TGTGCCAGCACCCGGGACTACCCGAGGACCGGGGAGCTGTTTTTT. Its protein is CASTRDYPRTGELFF.

V is TRBV6-5 and J is TRBJ1-2, with D maybe TRBD1 (5 bases). The CDR3 is 13 amino acids. Trimming pared 2 bases from V and 4 bases from J, leaving 8 bases between. Germline loops: CDR1 MNHEY, CDR2 SVGAGI. CDR3 in DNA: TGTGCCAGCAGTTACCAGGGCAGCTATGGCTACACCTTC. Translated: CASSYQGSYGYTF.

The V call is TRBV30, the J call TRBJ1-2; 9 bases map to TRBD1. The CDR3 is 15 amino acids. From germline, CDR1 is GTSNPN and CDR2 SVGIG (reference sequence). J gave up 1 base and V 2 bases, and 5 bases lay outside the gene matches. As DNA, the CDR3 is TGTGCCTGGAGTATCCGGGACAGGGATAACTATGGCTACACCTTC. This gives the protein CAWSIRDRDNYGYTF.

This chain uses TRBV4-1 with TRBJ1-2; 7 positions agree with TRBD1. Germline assignment: CDR1 MGHRA and CDR2 YSYEKL. V was pared by 1 base and J by 4 bases, with 9 bases of the junction left unmatched. This CDR3 has 16 amino acids. Here the CDR3 reads CASSQALQTGIYGYTF. In DNA, the CDR3 is TGCGCCAGCAGCCAAGCCCTCCAGACAGGGATCTATGGCTACACCTTC.

The chain recombines TRBV3-1 (or the pseudogene TRBV3-2) with TRBJ1-2; weak D call: TRBD1 (5 bases). Between the trimmed V and J ends, which lost 4 bases and 5 bases, there was a span of 17 bases. There are 15 residues in the CDR3. Germline CDR1 LGHDT, CDR2 YNNKEL (reference sequence). The CDR3 DNA sequence: TGTGCCAGCAGCCCTCCGGGACTTCTTTCTTATGGCTACACCTTC. Translated, it gives CASSPPGLLSYGYTF.

This sequence joins TRBV12-3 or TRBV12-4 and TRBJ1-1; TRBD1 is a possible D gene (6 bases). There are 12 residues in the CDR3. With 6 bases removed from V and 10 bases from J, the gap between germline ends came to 15 bases. This CDR3 is CASSSDRFRAFF. In DNA, the CDR3 is TGTGCCAGCAGCTCGGACAGATTCAGAGCTTTCTTT.

This clone showed up just once. The V gene is TRBV6-5, the J gene TRBJ1-4; D unclear. The CDR3 has 11 residues. Germline V gene lookup returns CDR1 MNHEY and CDR2 SVGAGI. V was cut by 6 bases and J by 7 bases, with 6 bases left in between. The CDR3 loop reads CASRHTEKLFF. The DNA of the CDR3 is TGTGCCAGCAGACATACTGAAAAACTGTTTTTT.

This rearrangement joins TRBV4-3 to TRBJ2-1; 10 bases map to TRBD2. CDR3 length equals 16 residues. Germline-derived CDR1 and CDR2 are LGHNA and YSLEER. V was clipped by 0 bases and J by 1 base; unmatched bases: 0. In DNA form, the CDR3 reads TGCGCCAGCAGCCAAGAGACTAGCGGGTCCTACAATGAGCAGTTCTTC. Encoded protein: CASSQETSGSYNEQFF.

The chain recombines TRBV6-4 with TRBJ2-7, with TRBD1 matching 7 bases. Germline-derived CDR1 and CDR2 are MRHNA and SNTAGT. The CDR3 extends over 14 amino acids. J gave up 5 bases and V 6 bases, and 10 bases lay outside the gene matches. The CDR3 here is CASRGIGGVNEQYF. The DNA of the CDR3 is TGTGCCAGCAGGGGTATAGGGGGCGTGAACGAGCAGTACTTC.

The chain uses TRBV29-1 and TRBJ1-1, with D possibly being TRBD1 (6 bases). Germline CDR1 reads SQVTM; CDR2 reads ANQGSEA. The CDR3 spans 15 residues. V gave up 3 bases and J gave up 0 bases, with 14 bases separating them. This CDR3 reads CSVDRGHPMNTEAFF. Written as DNA, the CDR3 is TGCAGCGTTGACAGGGGTCATCCCATGAACACTGAAGCTTTCTTT. The full variable domain, completed using reference TRBV29-1 and TRBJ1-1, is SAVISQKPSRDICQRGTSLTIQCQVDSQVTMMFWYRQQPGQSLTLIATANQGSEATYESGFVIDKFPISRPNLTFSTLTVSNMSPEDSSIYLCSVDRGHPMNTEAFFGQGTRLTVV.

The rearrangement uses TRBV24-1 and TRBJ2-7, with TRBD1 matching over 9 bases. Trimming took 3 bases from V and 13 from J; bases not matched to a gene: 6. This CDR3 spans 12 amino acids. CDR1 is KGHDR, CDR2 SFDVKD, per germline. DNA for the CDR3: TGTGCCACCAGTGATCCCGGGACAGGGCTATACTTC. Encoded protein: CATSDPGTGLYF.

The chain combines TRBV19 with TRBJ2-3; 7 bases align to TRBD2. Trimming removed 7 bases from V and 0 bases from J; junction bases left unmatched: 7. The CDR3 contains 15 residues. Per germline, CDR1 LNHDA and CDR2 SQIVND (reference sequence). As DNA, the CDR3 is TGTGCCAGTACCAATTCGGGAGGTAGCACAGATACGCAGTATTTT. This translates into CASTNSGGSTDTQYF.

The genes are TRBV29-1 and TRBJ1-2; D is perhaps TRBD1 (5 bases). There are 15 residues in the CDR3. Germline CDR1 is SQVTM and CDR2 is ANQGSEA. V was pared by 2 bases and J by 3 bases, with 16 bases between. The CDR3 coding sequence is TGCAGCGTTGAAAGGAAGGCCAGGGAGGACTATGGCTACACCTTC. Protein: CSVERKAREDYGYTF.

The chain employs TRBV29-1 and TRBJ2-3; D might be TRBD2 (6 bases). Germline V gene data show CDR1 as SQVTM and CDR2 as ANQGSEA. V was trimmed by 5 bases and J by 7 bases, leaving 13 bases between them. The CDR3 totals 12 residues. CDR3 sequence reads: CSVSSGVNTQYF. The CDR3 DNA reads TGCAGCGTTTCGTCGGGAGTTAATACGCAGTATTTT.

The CDR3 is CAWTWRFEAFF. The CDR3 DNA reads as TGTGCCTGGACCTGGAGGTTCGAAGCTTTCTTT. The chain combines TRBV30 with TRBJ1-1; D gene uncertain. Germline V gene sequence: CDR1 GTSNPN, CDR2 SVGIG (reference sequence). This CDR3 region has 11 residues. The ends were cut back, 4 bases at V and 8 bases at J, with 11 bases in the middle.

V is TRBV18 and J is TRBJ2-6, with D perhaps TRBD1 (5 bases). CDR3 length equals 16 residues. Trimming shortened V by 4 bases and J by 2 bases, and 12 bases separated the two germline ends. Germline CDR1 and CDR2: KGHSH and LQKENI. The DNA for the CDR3 is TGTGCCAGCTCACACCCCGGCAGGGCTGGGGCCAACGTCCTGACTTTC. It specifies CASSHPGRAGANVLTF.

This clone was counted between two and nine times. This chain joins TRBV11-1 and TRBJ2-3, with a tentative D call TRBD2 (6 bases). The CDR3 contains 12 residues. Germline CDR1 and CDR2: SGHAT and FQDESV (reference sequence). The germline V and J ends were trimmed by 5 bases and 7 bases, with 10 bases remaining between them. CDR3 sequence reads: CASSAGLNTQYF. CDR3 DNA: TGTGCCAGCAGCGCGGGACTTAATACGCAGTATTTT.

The chain joins TRBV4-3 to TRBJ1-2; D gene uncertain. The CDR3 loop spans 14 amino acids. Germline V gene sequence: CDR1 LGHNA, CDR2 YSLEER. The V end lost 0 bases, the J end lost 6 bases, and 11 bases lay between the germline ends. The CDR3 DNA follows: TGCGCCAGCAGCCAAGATCTGGGTGGAGATGGCTACACCTTC. Protein sequence: CASSQDLGGDGYTF.

The chain couples TRBV2 to TRBJ2-7; D is unresolved. The V and J ends lost 0 bases and 5 bases respectively, with 11 bases between them. Germline CDR1 reads SNHLY; CDR2 reads FYNNEI. This CDR3 contains 14 residues. In DNA form, the CDR3 reads TGTGCCAGCAGTGAAGCTGGCCTCTCGAACGAGCAGTACTTC. Amino acid sequence: CASSEAGLSNEQYF.

V is TRBV4-3 and J is TRBJ2-5; 14 nucleotides match TRBD2. Germline-derived CDR1 and CDR2 are LGHNA and YSLEER. V lost 1 base to trimming and J lost 4 bases; unmatched junction nucleotides: 2. CDR3 length: 16 residues. The CDR3, as DNA: TGCGCCAGCAGCCAAGCCGGGACTAGCGGGAGAGAGACCCAGTACTTC. Protein sequence: CASSQAGTSGRETQYF.